This TCR beta chain was identified during a study of long-term antiretroviral therapy in people with HIV. Points from the study as a whole: Against controls, HIV repertoires showed narrower ranges of CDR3 length. ART adherence, viral resistance and therapy changes were not recorded.

An immunoSEQ assay, version v3.0, was performed at survey level. Data came from immunoSEQ multiplex PCR; TCRdb stores just in-frame clones and leaves some out. The sample includes some 43,000 clones, around nine tenths of them seen just once. V was pared by 6 bases and J by 7 bases, with 18 bases between. From germline, CDR1 is MNHEY and CDR2 SVGAGI. The CDR3 consists of 14 residues. This clone was counted once. Its antigen is undetermined. Samples held roughly 0.95-11 million cryopreserved PBMC before DNA extraction. This TCR derives from a woman in her forties or fifties with HIV. The chain has TRBV6-5 and TRBJ1-2; D remains unclear. The sequencing here drew on unsorted PBMCs, taken 0.1 years before starting antiretroviral therapy. CDR3 sequence (DNA): TGTGCCAGCAGCCAAAACTCCGCACTTCGTGGCTACACCTTC. Translated: CASSQNSALRGYTF.